This T cell receptor (beta chain) is drawn from a study of T cells in localized non-small cell lung cancer. The study, taken as a whole, reports: Those with higher blood T cell density had longer overall survival. Since sequencing was restricted to only one region of the tumor, intratumor heterogeneity remains a possibility.

On this clone: As yet, its antigen is unknown.

The CDR3 totals 16 residues. Germline V gives CDR1 SQVTM, CDR2 ANQGSEA. V lost 0 bases to trimming and J lost 0 bases, with 12 bases between them. TCRdb's copy holds only in-frame clones and misses some; the assay was immunoSEQ multiplex PCR. Of around 2,400 clones in the sample, 20% to 30% were seen once. The starting material was lung tumor tissue, obtained before any cancer treatment. The chain combines TRBV29-1 with TRBJ2-1, with D unclear. This clonotype was obtained from a man aged 40-75 years with stage III lung adenocarcinoma. DNA for the CDR3: TGCAGCGTTGAAGATCCGAGGCGGCGCTCCTACAATGAGCAGTTCTTC. This encodes CSVEDPRRRSYNEQFF.